This is a list of T cell receptor beta chains from one sample in a study of cytomegalovirus exposure and HLA in healthy donors. TCRdb's copy holds only in-frame clones and misses some; the assay was immunoSEQ multiplex PCR. The sample lists 160,000 or so clones; 84% were seen once. Sequenced input: PBMCs. The receptors here all came from a man aged 50-59 years in good health and CMV-seropositive. CDR3s include the opening cysteine and the closing phenylalanine or tryptophan. Each record gives: clone size, V gene, J gene, D gene, CDR3 DNA, CDR3 protein. A D gene is named only where the DNA matches it firmly. Clone size, where shown, is once, few, many, or a class for clones that have expanded.

size: .
V: TRBV6-1
J: TRBJ1-6
D: .
DNA: TGTGCCAGCAGTGAGGGCCTTTATAATTCACCCCTCCACTTT
CDR3: CASSEGLYNSPLHF

size: .
V: TRBV7-3
J: TRBJ2-1
D: TRBD2
DNA: TGTGCCAGCAGCCAACTAGCGTTGGATGAGCAGTTCTTC
CDR3: CASSQLALDEQFF

size: .
V: TRBV18
J: TRBJ2-3
D: TRBD2
DNA: TGTGCCAGCTCACCGGGACTAGCTTCAGATACGCAGTATTTT
CDR3: CASSPGLASDTQYF

size: .
V: TRBV29-1
J: TRBJ1-3
D: .
DNA: TGCAGCGTTGAGTTCGGGGATCAAGGAAACACCATATATTTT
CDR3: CSVEFGDQGNTIYF

size: .
V: TRBV5-8
J: TRBJ2-1
D: TRBD1
DNA: TGTGCCAGCAGCCCAGGGACAGGGGTGGCGAATGAGCAGTTCTTC
CDR3: CASSPGTGVANEQFF

size: .
V: TRBV19
J: TRBJ2-3
D: TRBD2
DNA: TGTGCCAGTAGTCCTAGCGGGGGGGCAACGGATACGCAGTATTTT
CDR3: CASSPSGGATDTQYF

size: .
V: TRBV28
J: TRBJ2-2
D: TRBD2
DNA: TGTGCCAGCACCCAGACTAGCGGAGGGGTCCTGAACACCGGGGAGCTGTTTTTT
CDR3: CASTQTSGGVLNTGELFF

size: .
V: TRBV6-6
J: TRBJ1-1
D: TRBD1
DNA: TGTGCCAGCAGCCCGAGGGGGACAGGGGACGCTTTCTTT
CDR3: CASSPRGTGDAFF

size: .
V: TRBV9
J: TRBJ2-3
D: TRBD2
DNA: TGTGCCAGCAGCGGGACTAGCGGGAGTGCGTTCGTGGATACGCAGTATTTT
CDR3: CASSGTSGSAFVDTQYF

size: .
V: TRBV11-2
J: TRBJ2-7
D: .
DNA: TGTGCCAGCAGCTTAGGAGGAAGTTACGAGCAGTACTTC
CDR3: CASSLGGSYEQYF

size: few
V: TRBV28
J: TRBJ2-5
D: TRBD2
DNA: TGTGCCAGCAGTAATAGCGGGGGGGCCTTTGAGACCCAGTACTTC
CDR3: CASSNSGGAFETQYF

size: .
V: TRBV6-5
J: TRBJ2-1
D: .
DNA: TGTGCCAGCAGGTTGGACGGGAGCTCCTACAATGAGCAGTTCTTC
CDR3: CASRLDGSSYNEQFF

size: .
V: TRBV6-5
J: TRBJ2-7
D: .
DNA: TGTGCCAGCTCGATTTCGGGCAGGGAAAGGTACGAGCAGTACTTC
CDR3: CASSISGRERYEQYF

size: .
V: TRBV19
J: TRBJ1-4
D: .
DNA: TGTGCCAGTAGTTGGGCAGGTGCAACTAATGAAAAACTGTTTTTT
CDR3: CASSWAGATNEKLFF

size: .
V: TRBV19
J: TRBJ2-5
D: TRBD1
DNA: TGTGCCAGTAGTATACAGAGGGGGCCTCAAGAGACCCAGTACTTC
CDR3: CASSIQRGPQETQYF

size: .
V: TRBV5-1
J: TRBJ1-3
D: TRBD1
DNA: TGCGCCAGCAGCTCGACAGGGGGCTCGGGAAACACCATATATTTT
CDR3: CASSSTGGSGNTIYF